This passage covers 30 T cell receptor beta chains from one sample sequenced in a study of cytomegalovirus exposure and HLA in healthy donors. This PCR relied on a set of 60 Vbeta primers and 13 Jbeta primers. The repertoire was sequenced with immunoSEQ multiplex PCR; TCRdb's copy has only in-frame clones and lacks some. The repertoire holds approximately 140,000 clones, 61% seen once, with approximately 1.8% in the top ten. Sequenced sample: PBMCs. The receptors derive from a male donor in good health and CMV-seronegative.

J is TRBJ2-7 and V is TRBV7-9; 13 positions agree with TRBD2. Germline CDR1 and CDR2: SEHNR and FQNEAQ (reference sequence). There are 17 residues in the CDR3. V lost 2 bases to trimming and J lost 3 bases; unmatched junction nucleotides: 7. Here the CDR3 reads CASSLTPGTSGDYEQYF. The CDR3 region has the DNA TGTGCCAGCAGCTTAACCCCAGGGACTAGCGGGGACTACGAGCAGTACTTC.

The chain links TRBV19 to TRBJ1-1, with 7 bases that match TRBD1. CDR1 LNHDA and CDR2 SQIVND come from the germline V gene (reference sequence). The J segment lost 11 bases and the V segment lost 3 bases, leaving 12 bases of the junction unmatched. The CDR3 covers 14 residues. The CDR3 is CASSMAGTVAVAFF. CDR3 sequence (DNA): TGTGCCAGTAGTATGGCAGGGACAGTGGCTGTCGCTTTCTTT.

CDR3 bases: TGTGCCAGCAGTGGACAGCCCCTCTATGGCTACACCTTC. Amino acids: CASSGQPLYGYTF. The J gene is TRBJ1-2, the V gene TRBV6-5; TRBD1 is a possible D gene (6 bases). This CDR3 region has 13 residues. V was cut by 5 bases and J by 4 bases, with 11 bases left in between. Germline V gene sequence: CDR1 MNHEY, CDR2 SVGAGI.

This chain connects TRBV20-1 to TRBJ2-1; a possible D gene is TRBD2 (5 bases). The CDR3 has 10 residues. Per the germline V gene, CDR1 is DFQATT and CDR2 is SNEGSKA (reference sequence). The V gene lost 6 bases and the J gene lost 10 bases, with 10 bases spanning the gap. The CDR3 loop reads CSARVLEQFF. In DNA form, the CDR3 reads TGCAGTGCGCGGGTCCTGGAGCAGTTCTTC.

The rearrangement joins TRBV11-2 to TRBJ1-4; 7 positions match TRBD1. The CDR3 length is 15 residues. CDR1 SGHAT and CDR2 FQNNGV come from the germline V gene. V dropped 4 bases and J dropped 8; count of bases not matched to a gene: 10. The CDR3 sequence: CASSSYRGGEEKLFF. The DNA for the CDR3 is TGTGCCAGCAGCTCGTACAGGGGCGGAGAGGAAAAACTGTTTTTT.

The gene calls are TRBV27 and TRBJ2-6, with D possibly being TRBD2 (6 bases). CDR3 length: 16 residues. CDR1 MNHEY and CDR2 SMNVEV come from the germline V gene (reference sequence). Deletions cut 3 bases from V and 0 bases from J, with 9 bases between. CDR3 amino acids: CASSLWGLSGANVLTF. In DNA, the CDR3 is TGTGCCAGCAGTTTGTGGGGACTCTCTGGGGCCAACGTCCTGACTTTC.

The chain couples TRBV4-2 to TRBJ2-3; 11 bases match TRBD2. V was pared by 1 base and J by 4 bases, with 4 bases of the junction left unmatched. The CDR3 runs to 16 residues. The germline gives CDR1 LGHNA, CDR2 YNFKEQ. The CDR3 region is CASSQVAGGPPDTQYF. DNA for the CDR3: TGTGCCAGCAGCCAAGTAGCGGGGGGGCCCCCAGATACGCAGTATTTT.

This rearrangement joins TRBV2 to TRBJ2-3; TRBD1 might be the D (5 bases). Germline V gene data show CDR1 as SNHLY and CDR2 as FYNNEI. The CDR3 is made up of 15 amino acids. V gave up 2 bases and J gave up 2 bases, with 11 bases separating them. The CDR3 spells CASSEQGPNTDTQYF. The CDR3 DNA reads TGTGCCAGCAGTGAACAGGGCCCCAACACAGATACGCAGTATTTT. The full variable domain, in which reference TRBV2 and TRBJ2-3 provide the parts outside the CDR3, is EPEVTQTPSHQVTQMGQEVILRCVPISNHLYFYWYRQILGQKVEFLVSFYNNEISEKSEIFDDQFSVERPDGSNFTLKIRSTKLEDSAMYFCASSEQGPNTDTQYFGPGTRLTVL.

The chain uses TRBV11-3 and TRBJ2-2; D gene ambiguous. This CDR3 has 12 amino acids. CDR1 and CDR2 from the germline V gene are SGHNT and YENEEA. Trimming pared 5 bases from V and 6 bases from J, leaving 7 bases between. CDR3 DNA sequence: TGTGCCAGCAGCCCCACAGCCGGGGAGCTGTTTTTT. Protein sequence: CASSPTAGELFF.

This clone was counted only a few times. This chain links TRBV18 with TRBJ1-2; possibly TRBD1 for D (6 bases). V lost 3 bases and J 8 bases, leaving 16 bases between the germline ends. The V gene's germline CDR1 is KGHSH and CDR2 LQKENI. This CDR3 is 14 amino acids long. CDR3: CASSPPGTKFGYTF. CDR3 bases: TGTGCCAGCTCACCCCCCGGGACAAAATTCGGCTACACCTTC.

The table lists this clone with a count of one. The V gene is TRBV7-3, the J gene TRBJ2-1; D unclear. V lost 4 bases, J lost 6 bases, and 13 bases lay in between. CDR1 is SGHTA and CDR2 is FQGTGA in the germline V gene. CDR3 size: 14 residues. The CDR3 sequence is CASSSQPSGNEQFF. The CDR3 region has the DNA TGTGCCAGCAGCTCGCAACCCTCGGGCAATGAGCAGTTCTTC.

V gene TRBV6-5 combines with J gene TRBJ1-6, with 7 bases identical to TRBD1. The germline gives CDR1 MNHEY, CDR2 SVGAGI. This CDR3 has 14 amino acids. CDR3 residues: CVSRTGGYNSPLHF. CDR3 sequence (DNA): TGTGTTTCGAGGACAGGAGGTTATAATTCACCCCTCCACTTT.

The chain is built from TRBV5-8 and TRBJ2-3; TRBD2 is a possible D gene (7 bases). Germline CDR1 is SGHTS and CDR2 is YDEGEE. The CDR3 covers 16 residues. Trimming removed 1 base from V and 3 bases from J, with 15 bases in between. In DNA form, the CDR3 reads TGTGCCAGCAGCTTGTCAGGGGACTATGAGACAGATACGCAGTATTTT. Translated: CASSLSGDYETDTQYF.

The rearrangement links TRBV18 to TRBJ1-1; 8 bases align to TRBD1. CDR1 KGHSH and CDR2 LQKENI come from the germline V gene. Unmatched junction bases numbered 4, after V lost 4 bases and J lost 6 bases. The CDR3 length is 13 residues. CDR3 DNA: TGTGCCAGCTCACAGGACAGGGTAGCTGAAGCTTTCTTT. Its protein is CASSQDRVAEAFF.

This clone appeared a few times. V and J are TRBV7-2 and TRBJ2-1, with D possibly TRBD2 on 7 matching bases. V was trimmed by 4 bases and J by 2 bases, leaving 9 bases between them. Germline lookup yields CDR1 SGHTA and CDR2 FQGNSA. The CDR3 runs 14 residues. Written as DNA, the CDR3 is TGTGCCAGCAGCTGGGGGGGGCCCTACAATGAGCAGTTCTTC. Its translation is CASSWGGPYNEQFF.

Written as DNA, the CDR3 is TGTGCCAGCAGTTACTCGGCCCTAGCAACTAATGAAAAACTGTTTTTT. Encoded protein: CASSYSALATNEKLFF. This chain uses TRBV6-5 with TRBJ1-4; no definite D call. The V and J ends lost 0 bases and 0 bases respectively, with 8 bases between them. The CDR3 extends over 16 amino acids. Germline V gene data show CDR1 as MNHEY and CDR2 as SVGAGI.

CDR3 amino acids: CASSPGTALYGYTF. The CDR3 nucleotides are TGTGCCAGCTCACCCGGGACAGCCCTCTATGGCTACACCTTC. This chain uses TRBV18 with TRBJ1-2; 7 positions match TRBD1. V shed 3 bases and J 4 bases; nucleotides not matched to a gene: 5. CDR3 length: 14 residues. Germline V gene lookup returns CDR1 KGHSH and CDR2 LQKENI. Full variable domain (missing parts from reference TRBV18 and TRBJ1-2): NAGVMQNPRHLVRRRGQEARLRCSPMKGHSHVYWYRQLPEEGLKFMVYLQKENIIDESGMPKERFSAEFPKEGPSILRIQQVVRGDSAAYFCASSPGTALYGYTFGSGTRLTVV.

This clone has just one count. DNA for the CDR3: TGTGCCAGCAGTGGAACAGTCGACTCCTACGAGCAGTACTTC. Protein: CASSGTVDSYEQYF. The genes are TRBV9 and TRBJ2-7, with D unresolved. The CDR3 is made up of 14 amino acids. Germline V gene lookup returns CDR1 SGDLS and CDR2 YYNGEE. Trimming took 5 bases from V and 0 from J, leaving 12 bases between them.

The chain employs TRBV12-5 and TRBJ1-6; the match to TRBD1 covers 7 bases. CDR3 length equals 14 residues. The germline V gene encodes CDR1 LGHNT and CDR2 FRNRAP. Losses at the gene ends were 6 bases for V and 6 bases for J; bases not matched to a gene: 5. Here the CDR3 reads CASGGDRFNSPLHF. DNA for the CDR3: TGTGCTAGTGGAGGGGACAGATTTAATTCACCCCTCCACTTT.

V and J are TRBV27 and TRBJ1-4; 7 bases fit TRBD1. This CDR3 contains 15 residues. Trimming removed 5 bases from V and 7 bases from J; junction bases left unmatched: 10. Germline loops: CDR1 MNHEY, CDR2 SMNVEV (reference sequence). CDR3 amino acids: CASSLGTVRGEKLFF. CDR3 sequence (DNA): TGTGCCAGCAGTCTGGGGACAGTGCGTGGTGAAAAACTGTTTTTT.

A few counts support this clone. The genes are TRBV6-5 and TRBJ1-1, with D tentatively TRBD1 (6 bases). The CDR3 is 15 residues long. Germline CDR1 reads MNHEY; CDR2 reads SVGAGI. V dropped 2 bases and J dropped 7 bases, with 17 bases sitting between them. DNA of the CDR3: TGTGCCAGCAGTTACACATCCAGGGGCTCTGGTGAAGCTTTCTTT. This translates into CASSYTSRGSGEAFF.

The J gene is TRBJ1-3, the V gene TRBV18; D is perhaps TRBD1 (5 bases). V gave up 2 bases and J gave up 0 bases, with 14 bases separating them. The length of the CDR3 is 17 residues. The germline V gene encodes CDR1 KGHSH and CDR2 LQKENI. CDR3 loop: CASSPWGDRSSGNTIYF. The CDR3 DNA is TGTGCCAGCTCACCATGGGGGGACCGCAGCTCTGGAAACACCATATATTTT.

V is TRBV11-1 and J is TRBJ1-1; possibly TRBD1 for D (6 bases). CDR3 size: 14 residues. CDR1 and CDR2 from the germline V gene are SGHAT and FQDESV (reference sequence). V was pared by 3 bases and J by 3 bases, with 11 bases between. CDR3 DNA sequence: TGTGCCAGCAGCTTTGGGACACAGGACACTGAAGCTTTCTTT. Translated: CASSFGTQDTEAFF.

This clone was counted only a few times. Written as DNA, the CDR3 is TGTGCCAGCAGCCCAAACGCCGGGGGGGCCGACACCGGGGAGCTGTTTTTT. This gives the protein CASSPNAGGADTGELFF. The chain employs TRBV7-3 and TRBJ2-2; 8 bases are shared with TRBD2. The V segment lost 5 bases and the J segment 3 bases; nucleotides outside the gene matches: 11. This CDR3 is 17 amino acids long. Per germline, CDR1 SGHTA and CDR2 FQGTGA. The entire variable domain, with the rest obtained from reference TRBV7-3 and TRBJ2-2, is as follows: GAGVSQTPSNKVTEKGKYVELRCDPISGHTALYWYRQSLGQGPEFLIYFQGTGAADDSGLPNDRFFAVRPEGSVSTLKIQRTERGDSAVYLCASSPNAGGADTGELFFGEGSRLTVL.

In its sample, this clone was seen once. CDR3 nucleotides: TGCAGCGTTGCCTCAGGGATGGTACGCGAGCAGTACTTC. Its translation is CSVASGMVREQYF. The V gene is TRBV29-1, the J gene TRBJ2-7, with D maybe TRBD1 (5 bases). The V gene's germline CDR1 is SQVTM and CDR2 ANQGSEA. The CDR3 consists of 13 residues. The ends were cut back, 4 bases at V and 6 bases at J, with 16 bases in the middle.

V and J are TRBV2 and TRBJ2-5, with TRBD2 identical over 7 bases. The CDR3 runs to 15 residues. Germline CDR1 is SNHLY and CDR2 is FYNNEI. J was trimmed by 1 base and V by 5 bases; bases with no gene match: 7. CDR3 region: CASSPGLELQETQYF. In DNA form, the CDR3 reads TGTGCCAGCAGTCCCGGACTAGAACTCCAAGAGACCCAGTACTTC. The variable domain in full, with the rest retrieved from reference TRBV2 and TRBJ2-5, is EPEVTQTPSHQVTQMGQEVILRCVPISNHLYFYWYRQILGQKVEFLVSFYNNEISEKSEIFDDQFSVERPDGSNFTLKIRSTKLEDSAMYFCASSPGLELQETQYFGPGTRLLVL.

This chain uses TRBV29-1 with TRBJ2-5; the match to TRBD2 covers 11 bases. Germline CDR1 reads SQVTM; CDR2 reads ANQGSEA. This CDR3 comprises 17 residues. V gave up 0 bases and J gave up 5 bases; unmatched junction bases: 11. For the CDR3, the DNA is TGCAGCGTTGAAGACCCTACTAGCGGGGGTATTCGGGAGACCCAGTACTTC. Its protein product is CSVEDPTSGGIRETQYF. Supplemented by reference TRBV29-1 and TRBJ2-5, the full variable domain reads SAVISQKPSRDICQRGTSLTIQCQVDSQVTMMFWYRQQPGQSLTLIATANQGSEATYESGFVIDKFPISRPNLTFSTLTVSNMSPEDSSIYLCSVEDPTSGGIRETQYFGPGTRLLVL.

This clone showed up just a few times. V gene TRBV6-6 combines with J gene TRBJ1-5; possible D gene TRBD1, 5 bases. CDR1 and CDR2 (germline): MNHNY, SVGAGI (reference sequence). This CDR3 contains 15 residues. Between the trimmed V and J ends, which lost 6 bases and 0 bases, there was a span of 12 bases. CDR3 in amino acids: CASSLQANSNQPQHF. The DNA for the CDR3 is TGTGCCAGCAGCTTACAGGCCAATAGCAATCAGCCCCAGCATTTT.

The chain has TRBV4-3 and TRBJ1-5; perhaps TRBD1 as D (5 bases). The V end was cut by 4 bases, the J end by 4 bases, with 8 bases between. The CDR3 contains 13 residues. Per germline, CDR1 LGHNA and CDR2 YSLEER. CDR3 DNA: TGCGCCAGCAGCCCCGACAGAAATCAGCCCCAGCATTTT. Translating gives CASSPDRNQPQHF.

This clone has just a few counts. The chain recombines TRBV2 with TRBJ2-2, with D perhaps TRBD1 (7 bases). Germline lookup yields CDR1 SNHLY and CDR2 FYNNEI. The V end lost 10 bases, the J end lost 6 bases, and 30 bases lay between the germline ends. This CDR3 contains 18 residues. The DNA for the CDR3 is TGTGCCATCCCCGTGGGGAACAGGGGAGGTCGATGGTCCGGGGAGCTGTTTTTT. It encodes CAIPVGNRGGRWSGELFF.